These T cell receptor beta chains were read from a single sample in a study of beta chain features in type 1 diabetes. The table came from immunoSEQ multiplex PCR; TCRdb's copy has only in-frame clones and leaves some out. This sample has some 100,000 clones; 40% occur once, and the top ten carry over 0.065%. Sequenced sample: stem cell memory CD4+ T cells from blood. The receptors derive from a woman between 18 and 29 years old in good health. CDR3s include the opening cysteine and the closing phenylalanine or tryptophan. A D gene is named only where the DNA matches it firmly. Clone size, where shown, is once, few, many, or a class for clones that have expanded.

>TRBV2|TRBJ1-2|TRBD1|-
CASRASGTGGGYTF
TGTGCCAGCAGAGCCTCCGGGACAGGGGGTGGCTACACCTTC
>TRBV28|TRBJ2-3|-|-
CASSLASAGWADTQYF
TGTGCCAGCAGTTTAGCGTCTGCAGGGTGGGCAGATACGCAGTATTTT
>TRBV27|TRBJ2-5|-|-
CASSLWSSWETQYF
TGTGCCAGCAGTTTATGGAGTAGTTGGGAGACCCAGTACTTC
>TRBV7-9|TRBJ2-3|TRBD2|-
CASSFLLAGDTDTQYF
TGTGCCAGCAGCTTCCTACTAGCGGGAGACACAGATACGCAGTATTTT
>TRBV2|TRBJ2-7|-|-
CASRAGVAYEQYF
TGTGCCAGCAGGGCCGGAGTAGCCTACGAGCAGTACTTC
>TRBV4-2|TRBJ2-7|TRBD2|-
CASSKLAGVTYEQYF
TGTGCCAGCAGCAAACTAGCGGGAGTTACCTACGAGCAGTACTTC
>TRBV6-6|TRBJ1-5|-|-
CASSYSSGAGRAQHF
TGTGCCAGCAGTTACTCGTCAGGGGCGGGTCGGGCCCAGCATTTT
>TRBV28|TRBJ2-3|-|-
CASLRAGLGTDTQYF
TGTGCCAGCCTCCGAGCGGGTTTAGGTACAGATACGCAGTATTTT
>TRBV7-2|TRBJ1-2|-|-
CASSLTSQGGYTF
TGTGCCAGCAGCTTGACATCTCAAGGAGGCTACACCTTC
>TRBV11-2|TRBJ2-1|-|few
CASSLGQIVNEQFF
TGTGCCAGCAGCTTAGGACAGATCGTCAATGAGCAGTTCTTC
>TRBV2|TRBJ2-3|-|-
CASVAGGSTDTQYF
TGTGCCAGCGTCGCCGGCGGGAGCACAGATACGCAGTATTTT
>TRBV11-3|TRBJ1-2|TRBD1|-
CASSSDRGYGYTF
TGTGCCAGCAGCTCGGACAGGGGTTACGGCTACACCTTC
>TRBV5-1|TRBJ2-6|-|-
CASSLSGSGSGANVLTF
TGCGCCAGCAGCTTGAGCGGCAGTGGTTCTGGGGCCAACGTCCTGACTTTC
>TRBV28|TRBJ2-1|-|few
CASSLSGSNGEQFF
TGTGCCAGCAGTTTAAGTGGGAGTAACGGTGAGCAGTTCTTC
>TRBV7-2|TRBJ2-2|-|-
CASSYGQSTGELFF
TGTGCCAGCAGCTATGGACAGTCCACCGGGGAGCTGTTTTTT
>TRBV12-2|TRBJ2-3|-|-
CASRALAVLWTDTQYF
TGTGCAAGTCGCGCTTTAGCGGTCCTGTGGACAGATACGCAGTATTTT
>TRBV21-1|TRBJ1-1|-|few
CASSSRDRAEAFF
TGTGCCAGCAGCAGCCGGGACAGGGCTGAAGCTTTCTTT
>TRBV18|TRBJ2-1|-|few
CASSPPSASSYNEQFF
TGTGCCAGCTCACCACCTAGCGCTAGCTCCTACAATGAGCAGTTCTTC
>TRBV10-3|TRBJ2-7|-|few
CAINSAGWEQYF
TGTGCCATCAACTCAGCGGGTTGGGAGCAGTACTTC
>TRBV4-1|TRBJ2-7|TRBD2|-
CASSQSSGSIYEQYF
TGCGCCAGCAGCCAGTCTAGCGGGAGTATCTACGAGCAGTACTTC
>TRBV25-1|TRBJ2-7|-|-
CASSESRTRVF
TGTGCCAGCAGTGAATCGAGGACAAGGGTCTTC
>TRBV30|TRBJ1-2|-|-
CAWSVNSAGIFNYGYTF
TGTGCCTGGAGTGTAAATTCGGCAGGGATTTTTAACTATGGCTACACCTTC
>TRBV30|TRBJ2-1|-|-
CAWYTGWGNEQFF
TGTGCCTGGTATACAGGGTGGGGCAATGAGCAGTTCTTC